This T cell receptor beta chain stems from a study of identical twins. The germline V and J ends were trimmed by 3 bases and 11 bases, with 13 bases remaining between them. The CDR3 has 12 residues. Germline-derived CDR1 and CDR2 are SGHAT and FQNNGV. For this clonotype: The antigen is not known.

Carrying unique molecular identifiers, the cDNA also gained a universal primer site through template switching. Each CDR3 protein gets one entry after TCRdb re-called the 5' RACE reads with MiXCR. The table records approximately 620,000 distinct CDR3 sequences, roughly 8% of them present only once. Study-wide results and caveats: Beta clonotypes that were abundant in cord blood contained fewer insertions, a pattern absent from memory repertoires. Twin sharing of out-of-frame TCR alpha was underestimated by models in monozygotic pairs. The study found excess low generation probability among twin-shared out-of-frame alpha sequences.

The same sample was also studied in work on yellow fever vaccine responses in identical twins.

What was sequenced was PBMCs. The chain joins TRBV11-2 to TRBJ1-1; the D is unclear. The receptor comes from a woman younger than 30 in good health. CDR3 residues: CASSFSRAGAFF. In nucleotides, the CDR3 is TGTGCCAGCAGCTTCAGTAGGGCAGGTGCTTTCTTT.